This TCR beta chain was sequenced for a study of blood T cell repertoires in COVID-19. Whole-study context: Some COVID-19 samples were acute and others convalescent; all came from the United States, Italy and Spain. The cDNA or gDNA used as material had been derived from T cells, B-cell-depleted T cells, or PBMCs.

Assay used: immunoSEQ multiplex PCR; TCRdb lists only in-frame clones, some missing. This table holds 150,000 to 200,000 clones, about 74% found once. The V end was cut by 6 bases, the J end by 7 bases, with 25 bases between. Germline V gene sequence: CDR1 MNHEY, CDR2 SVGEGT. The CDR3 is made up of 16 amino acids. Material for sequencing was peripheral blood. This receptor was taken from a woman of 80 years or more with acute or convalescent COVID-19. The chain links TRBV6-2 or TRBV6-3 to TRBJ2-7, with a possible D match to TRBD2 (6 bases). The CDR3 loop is CASSQTSWQQRGEQYF. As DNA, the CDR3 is TGTGCCAGCAGCCAGACTAGTTGGCAACAACGTGGGGAGCAGTACTTC.